This TCR beta chain was profiled in a study of identical twins. Using its own MiXCR run on the 5' RACE reads, TCRdb lists one record per CDR3 protein. The sample has 300,000 to 350,000 distinct CDR3 sequences, about 12% seen once. Germline V gives CDR1 SGHVS, CDR2 FNYEAQ. The ends lost 3 bases at V and 7 bases at J; junction bases unmatched: 1. The CDR3 contains 13 residues. Regarding this clonotype: What it recognizes is unknown.

Study conclusions and caveats: Insertions were reduced in abundant cord blood beta clonotypes but not in memory repertoires.

This sample also appeared in a second study, on yellow fever vaccine responses in identical twins.

The genes are TRBV7-6 and TRBJ2-2; 8 bases are shared with TRBD2. Input material: CD8+ T cells sorted from blood. The source is a young woman in good health. This CDR3 is CASSLGLGGELFF. The CDR3 nucleotides read TGTGCCAGCAGCTTGGGACTAGGCGGGGAGCTGTTTTTT.